The 12 T cell receptor beta chains presented below share a single source sample, sequenced in a study of T cells after yellow fever vaccination (dated by TCRdb to between 2018 and 2021). This specimen's treatment or condition label, per the study, means: live attenuated yellow fever vaccine strain. The method was 5' RACE. TCRdb shows the sequencer as Illumina HiSeq 2500. The raw public reads went through TCRdb reprocessing: fastp at Q25, MiXCR clone calling, in-frame beta chains kept. Rows are unified per CDR3 protein, each entry keeping the most common DNA and genes. This sample comprises about 400,000 distinct CDR3 sequences, 6.2% of them detected only once. The ten largest clones take up over 12% of the sample. Sequences were derived from PBMCs, sampled 5 days after the yellow fever booster vaccination. The receptors originated from a man aged 25-45 years who received the YFV17D yellow fever vaccine.

The V call is TRBV12-3 or TRBV12-4, the J call TRBJ2-7; TRBD2 aligns across 12 bases. The CDR3 spans 15 residues. V lost 6 bases, J lost 5 bases, and 8 bases stayed unmatched. This CDR3 reads CASRLGTSGRHEQYF. As DNA, the CDR3 is TGTGCCAGCAGACTAGGGACTAGCGGGCGCCACGAGCAGTACTTC.

The chain carries TRBV2 and TRBJ1-1; D perhaps matches TRBD1 (5 bases). Trimming left V 4 bases short and J 2 bases short, with 8 bases between. The CDR3 contains 13 residues. CDR1 is SNHLY and CDR2 is FYNNEI in the germline V gene. CDR3 in amino acids: CASSGGVNTEAFF. CDR3 in DNA: TGTGCCAGCAGTGGGGGGGTAAACACTGAAGCTTTCTTT.

The chain is built from TRBV19 and TRBJ2-6; D unclear. Germline assignment: CDR1 LNHDA and CDR2 SQIVND (reference sequence). The V end lost 7 bases, the J end lost 0 bases, and 7 bases lay between the germline ends. The CDR3 is 14 amino acids. DNA for the CDR3: TGTGCCAGTATGCTAAGCTCTGGGGCCAACGTCCTGACTTTC. This translates into CASMLSSGANVLTF.

This clonotype was detected many times. This rearrangement joins TRBV28 to TRBJ1-5; 9 nucleotides match TRBD1. Germline values: CDR1 MDHEN, CDR2 SYDVKM. The CDR3 runs to 15 residues. Trimming took 5 bases from V and 4 from J; bases not matched to a gene: 6. CDR3 amino acids: CASSPPDRGNQPQHF. CDR3 sequence (DNA): TGTGCCAGCAGTCCCCCGGACAGGGGAAATCAGCCCCAGCATTTT.

Only a few counts were recorded for this clonotype. The chain links TRBV20-1 to TRBJ2-3, with 7 bases matching TRBD2. Trimming cost V 8 bases and J 6 bases; bases outside gene matches: 17. Germline V lookup: CDR1 DFQATT, CDR2 SNEGSKA (reference sequence). The CDR3 extends over 15 amino acids. CDR3 loop: CSIPLAVLPTDTQYF. CDR3 nucleotide sequence: TGCAGTATCCCCCTAGCGGTACTTCCTACGGATACGCAGTATTTT.

This clonotype has only a few counts. V is TRBV7-2 and J is TRBJ1-2; no clear D. Per germline, CDR1 SGHTA and CDR2 FQGNSA. The CDR3 totals 15 residues. Trimming took 1 base from V and 7 from J, leaving 16 bases between them. As DNA, the CDR3 is TGTGCCAGCAGCTTAGAGCCCCGAGCTACTGGTGGCTACACCTTC. It encodes CASSLEPRATGGYTF.

This clonotype was counted ten times or more. The chain employs TRBV5-4 and TRBJ2-2; TRBD2 matches at 11 bases. Germline V gene lookup returns CDR1 SGHNT and CDR2 YYREEE (reference sequence). V gave up 3 bases and J gave up 5 bases; unmatched junction bases: 3. The CDR3 consists of 15 residues. The CDR3 DNA reads TGTGCCAGCAGCTCGCTAGCGGGAGGAACCGGGGAGCTGTTTTTT. Protein sequence: CASSSLAGGTGELFF.

The rearrangement uses TRBV28 and TRBJ2-1; D possibly uses TRBD1 or TRBD2 (6 bases each). V shed 6 bases and J shed 10 bases, with 13 bases lying between them. The CDR3 totals 12 residues. Germline CDR1 MDHEN, CDR2 SYDVKM. The CDR3 region is CASSRGTPEQFF. For the CDR3, the DNA is TGTGCCAGCAGCCGGGGGACACCCGAGCAGTTCTTC.

This chain connects TRBV20-1 to TRBJ2-7; TRBD1 or TRBD2 may be the D gene (5 bases each). The CDR3 runs 13 residues. Germline V gene sequence: CDR1 DFQATT, CDR2 SNEGSKA (reference sequence). Trimming took off 6 bases at V and 3 bases at J, with 15 bases between the two ends. The CDR3 DNA reads as TGCAGTGCAGGGGAGAATAGGGGCTACGAGCAGTACTTC. It encodes CSAGENRGYEQYF.

This clonotype was recorded many times. The V gene is TRBV11-2, the J gene TRBJ2-3; a possible D gene is TRBD1 (5 bases). Trimming took off 0 bases at V and 4 bases at J, with 20 bases between the two ends. The CDR3 covers 18 residues. CDR1 SGHAT and CDR2 FQNNGV come from the germline V gene. The CDR3 region is CASSLENSGLRISDTQYF. The CDR3 DNA reads TGTGCCAGCAGCTTAGAAAATTCAGGGCTGCGAATCTCAGATACGCAGTATTTT.

This clonotype appeared a few times. The V call is TRBV5-1, the J call TRBJ2-3, with 13 bases lining up with TRBD2. The germline V gene has CDR1 SGHRS and CDR2 YFSETQ. CDR3 size: 16 residues. V dropped 2 bases and J dropped 3; count of bases not matched to a gene: 3. The CDR3 reads CASSLLAGGLTDTQYF. The CDR3 DNA sequence: TGCGCCAGCAGCTTACTAGCGGGAGGGCTGACAGATACGCAGTATTTT.

This clonotype was picked up a small number of times. The rearrangement uses TRBV9 and TRBJ2-1; 13 bases map to TRBD2. Germline V gene sequence: CDR1 SGDLS, CDR2 YYNGEE. The CDR3 runs 17 residues. V lost 5 bases to trimming and J lost 4 bases; unmatched junction nucleotides: 9. This chain's CDR3 is CASSAGTSGIGYNEQFF. The CDR3, as DNA: TGTGCCAGCAGTGCCGGGACTAGCGGGATTGGATACAATGAGCAGTTCTTC.